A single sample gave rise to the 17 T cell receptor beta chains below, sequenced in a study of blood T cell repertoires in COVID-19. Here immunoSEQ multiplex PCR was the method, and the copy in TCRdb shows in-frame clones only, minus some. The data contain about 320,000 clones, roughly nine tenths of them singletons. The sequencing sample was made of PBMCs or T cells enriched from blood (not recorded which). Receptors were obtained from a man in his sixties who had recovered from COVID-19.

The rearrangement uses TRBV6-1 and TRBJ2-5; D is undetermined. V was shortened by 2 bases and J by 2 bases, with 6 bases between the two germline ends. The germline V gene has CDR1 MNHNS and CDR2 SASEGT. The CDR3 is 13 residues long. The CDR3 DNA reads TGTGCCAGCAGTGAATTTGTACAAGAGACCCAGTACTTC. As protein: CASSEFVQETQYF.

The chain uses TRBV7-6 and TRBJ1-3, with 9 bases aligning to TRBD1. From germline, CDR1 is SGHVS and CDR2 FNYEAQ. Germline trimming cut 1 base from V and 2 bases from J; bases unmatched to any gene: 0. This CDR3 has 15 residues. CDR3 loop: CASSLGQGAGNTIYF. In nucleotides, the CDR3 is TGTGCCAGCAGCTTAGGACAGGGGGCTGGAAACACCATATATTTT.

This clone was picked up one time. CDR3: CASSRASTDTQYF. The CDR3 DNA reads TGTGCCAGCTCGCGAGCTAGCACAGATACGCAGTATTTT. J is TRBJ2-3 and V is TRBV2, with no clear D. With 8 bases removed from V and 0 bases from J, the gap between germline ends came to 9 bases. Germline V lookup: CDR1 SNHLY, CDR2 FYNNEI. This CDR3 has 13 residues. Full variable domain (outside the CDR3, taken from reference TRBV2 and TRBJ2-3): EPEVTQTPSHQVTQMGQEVILRCVPISNHLYFYWYRQILGQKVEFLVSFYNNEISEKSEIFDDQFSVERPDGSNFTLKIRSTKLEDSAMYFCASSRASTDTQYFGPGTRLTVL.

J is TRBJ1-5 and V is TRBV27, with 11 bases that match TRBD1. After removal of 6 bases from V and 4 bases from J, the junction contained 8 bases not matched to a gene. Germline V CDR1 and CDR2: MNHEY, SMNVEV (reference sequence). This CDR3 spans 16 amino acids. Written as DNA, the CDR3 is TGTGCCAGCAGCACTCCCGGGACAGGGGGTAATCAGCCCCAGCATTTT. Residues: CASSTPGTGGNQPQHF.

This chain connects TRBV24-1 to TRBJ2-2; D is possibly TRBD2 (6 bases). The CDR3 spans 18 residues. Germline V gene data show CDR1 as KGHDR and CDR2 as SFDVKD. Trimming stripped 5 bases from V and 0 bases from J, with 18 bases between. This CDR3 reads CATSGRDSIGTNTGELFF. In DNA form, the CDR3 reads TGTGCCACCAGTGGGCGGGATTCAATTGGGACGAACACCGGGGAGCTGTTTTTT.

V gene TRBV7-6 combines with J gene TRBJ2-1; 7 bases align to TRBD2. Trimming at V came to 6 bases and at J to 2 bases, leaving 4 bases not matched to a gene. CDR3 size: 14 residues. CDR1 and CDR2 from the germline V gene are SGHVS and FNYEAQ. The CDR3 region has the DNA TGTGCCAGCAGTGGGGGGGGGACCTACAATGAGCAGTTCTTC. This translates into CASSGGGTYNEQFF.

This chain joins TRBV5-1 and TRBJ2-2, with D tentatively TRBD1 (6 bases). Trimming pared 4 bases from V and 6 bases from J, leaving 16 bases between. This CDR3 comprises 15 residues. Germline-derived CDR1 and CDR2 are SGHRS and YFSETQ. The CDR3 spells CASSQKTGYSGELFF. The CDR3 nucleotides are TGCGCCAGCAGCCAAAAAACAGGGTACTCCGGGGAGCTGTTTTTT. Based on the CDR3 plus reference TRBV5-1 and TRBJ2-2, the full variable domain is KAGVTQTPRYLIKTRGQQVTLSCSPISGHRSVSWYQQTPGQGLQFLFEYFSETQRNKGNFPGRFSGRQFSNSRSEMNVSTLELGDSALYLCASSQKTGYSGELFFGEGSRLTVL.

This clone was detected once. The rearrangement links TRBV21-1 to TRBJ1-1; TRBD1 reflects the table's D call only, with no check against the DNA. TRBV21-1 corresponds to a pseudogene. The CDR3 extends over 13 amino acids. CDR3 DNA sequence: TGTGCCAGGACGACACCAGCGAACACTGAAGCTTTCTTT. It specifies CARTTPANTEAFF.

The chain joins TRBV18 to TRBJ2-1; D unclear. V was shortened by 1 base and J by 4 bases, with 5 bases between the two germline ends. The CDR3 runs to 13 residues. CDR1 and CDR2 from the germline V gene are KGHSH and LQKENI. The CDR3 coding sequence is TGTGCCAGCTCACCACAGAGGTACAATGAGCAGTTCTTC. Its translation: CASSPQRYNEQFF.

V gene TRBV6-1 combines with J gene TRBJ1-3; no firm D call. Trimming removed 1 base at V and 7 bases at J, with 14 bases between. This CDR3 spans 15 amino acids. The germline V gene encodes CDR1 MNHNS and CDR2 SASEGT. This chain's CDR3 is CASSEVGASGNTIYF. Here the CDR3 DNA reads TGTGCCAGCAGTGAAGTCGGCGCCAGCGGTAACACCATATATTTT.

The CDR3 sequence is CASSITGDNSPLHF. The DNA of the CDR3 is TGTGCCAGCTCAATTACAGGGGATAATTCACCCCTCCACTTT. The chain is built from TRBV18 and TRBJ1-6; 7 bases agree with TRBD1. Germline V gene sequence: CDR1 KGHSH, CDR2 LQKENI. The CDR3 is 14 residues long. With V trimmed by 5 bases and J by 5 bases, 3 bases remained unmatched.

CDR3 in amino acids: CASSLGGSQPQHF. The CDR3 DNA follows: TGTGCCAGCAGCTTGGGGGGGAGCCAGCCCCAGCATTTT. J is TRBJ1-5 and V is TRBV7-9, with D perhaps TRBD1 (5 bases). Trimming shortened V by 3 bases and J by 7 bases, and 10 bases separated the two germline ends. CDR1 SEHNR and CDR2 FQNEAQ come from the germline V gene (reference sequence). The CDR3 spans 13 residues.

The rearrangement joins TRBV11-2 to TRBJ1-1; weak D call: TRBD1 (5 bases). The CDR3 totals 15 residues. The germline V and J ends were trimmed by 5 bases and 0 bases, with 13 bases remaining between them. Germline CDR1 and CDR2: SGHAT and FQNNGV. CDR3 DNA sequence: TGTGCCAGCAGCGCGGCACAGGTATTGAACACTGAAGCTTTCTTT. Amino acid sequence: CASSAAQVLNTEAFF.

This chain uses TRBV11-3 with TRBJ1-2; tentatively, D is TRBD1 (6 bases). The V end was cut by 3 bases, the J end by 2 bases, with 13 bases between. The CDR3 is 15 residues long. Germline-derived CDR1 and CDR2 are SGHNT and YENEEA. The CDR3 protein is CASSFSSTGNYGYTF. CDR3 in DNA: TGTGCCAGCAGCTTTTCCTCGACAGGAAACTATGGCTACACCTTC.

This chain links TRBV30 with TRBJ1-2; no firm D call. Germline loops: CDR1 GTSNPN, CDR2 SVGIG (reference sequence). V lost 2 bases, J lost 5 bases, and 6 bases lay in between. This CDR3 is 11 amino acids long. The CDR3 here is CAWSLSYGYTF. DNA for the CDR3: TGTGCCTGGAGTTTGTCATATGGCTACACCTTC.

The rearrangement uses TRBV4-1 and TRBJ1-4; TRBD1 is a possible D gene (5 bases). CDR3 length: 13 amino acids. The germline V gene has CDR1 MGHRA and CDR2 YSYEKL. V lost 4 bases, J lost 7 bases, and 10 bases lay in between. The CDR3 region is CASSPPGGEKLFF. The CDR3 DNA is TGCGCCAGCAGCCCTCCGGGGGGTGAAAAACTGTTTTTT.

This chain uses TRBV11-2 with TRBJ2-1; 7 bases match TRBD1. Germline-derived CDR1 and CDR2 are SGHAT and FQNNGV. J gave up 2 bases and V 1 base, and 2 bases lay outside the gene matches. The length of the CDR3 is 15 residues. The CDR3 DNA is TGTGCCAGCAGCTTAGTTGGGACAGCCTACAATGAGCAGTTCTTC. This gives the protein CASSLVGTAYNEQFF.